Presented here are 15 T cell receptor beta chains from one specimen sequenced in a study of cytomegalovirus exposure and HLA in healthy donors. The PCR made use of 60 Vbeta and 13 Jbeta primers. Sequencing was performed with immunoSEQ multiplex PCR; in TCRdb, only in-frame clones are kept and a portion is missing. Of some 150,000 clones detected, 70% to 90% appear once; the ten largest clones hold 2% to 2.5%. Material: PBMCs. All receptors derive from a woman younger than 30 in good health and CMV-seronegative.

This clone has just one count. This chain joins TRBV25-1 and TRBJ2-1; 8 nucleotides align to TRBD1. With V trimmed by 7 bases and J by 1 base, 6 bases remained unmatched. Germline V gene sequence: CDR1 MGHDK, CDR2 SYGVNS. This CDR3 spans 15 amino acids. CDR3 sequence reads: CASTSGQGSYNEQFF. CDR3 sequence (DNA): TGTGCCAGCACCTCAGGACAGGGTTCCTACAATGAGCAGTTCTTC.

This chain's CDR3 is CASSLGPRGQGLEQYF. The DNA of the CDR3 is TGTGCCAGCAGCTTAGGGCCTCGGGGACAGGGCCTGGAGCAGTACTTC. This chain uses TRBV7-6 with TRBJ2-7, with TRBD1 identical over 9 bases. The CDR3 is made up of 16 amino acids. In germline, CDR1 is SGHVS, CDR2 FNYEAQ. V shed 1 base and J 7 bases; nucleotides not matched to a gene: 11. Supplemented by reference TRBV7-6 and TRBJ2-7, the full variable domain reads GAGVSQSPRYKVTKRGQDVALRCDPISGHVSLYWYRQALGQGPEFLTYFNYEAQQDKSGLPNDRFSAERPEGSISTLTIQRTEQRDSAMYRCASSLGPRGQGLEQYFGPGTRLTVT.

The gene calls are TRBV10-2 and TRBJ1-6; 7 bases agree with TRBD1. CDR3 length: 14 residues. J gave up 3 bases and V 6 bases, and 2 bases lay outside the gene matches. The V gene's germline CDR1 is WSHSY and CDR2 SAAADI. The DNA for the CDR3 is TGCGCCAGCAGCCGGGACAGCTATAATTCACCCCTCCACTTT. Protein: CASSRDSYNSPLHF.

The table lists this clone with a few counts. This chain joins TRBV28 and TRBJ1-6, with D tentatively TRBD1 (5 bases). The length of the CDR3 is 15 residues. Germline V gene lookup returns CDR1 MDHEN and CDR2 SYDVKM. Trimming stripped 3 bases from V and 8 bases from J, with 14 bases between. The CDR3: CASSFMDTYYSPLHF. Here the CDR3 DNA reads TGTGCCAGCAGTTTCATGGACACCTACTATTCACCCCTCCACTTT. The complete variable domain, with remaining parts taken from reference TRBV28 and TRBJ1-6, reads DVKVTQSSRYLVKRTGEKVFLECVQDMDHENMFWYRQDPGLGLRLIYFSYDVKMKEKGDIPEGYSVSREKKERFSLILESASTNQTSMYLCASSFMDTYYSPLHFGNGTRLTVT.

The chain links TRBV7-9 to TRBJ1-4; TRBD1 agrees at 9 bases. With 7 bases clipped from V and 5 bases from J, the junction kept 5 bases outside the gene matches. Germline V lookup: CDR1 SEHNR, CDR2 FQNEAQ (reference sequence). CDR3 length equals 14 residues. CDR3 sequence: CASTPGQGNEKLFF. CDR3 bases: TGTGCCAGCACGCCGGGACAGGGAAATGAAAAACTGTTTTTT.

CDR3 loop: CASSEWGRAPNQPQHF. CDR3 DNA: TGTGCCAGCAGTGAATGGGGCCGGGCACCCAATCAGCCCCAGCATTTT. The rearrangement uses TRBV25-1 and TRBJ1-5, with a weak D call TRBD1 (5 bases). Trimming cost V 1 base and J 3 bases, with 13 bases left between them. This CDR3 spans 16 amino acids. Germline lookup yields CDR1 MGHDK and CDR2 SYGVNS.

The rearrangement joins TRBV27 to TRBJ1-4, with a tentative D call TRBD1 (5 bases). This CDR3 is built from 18 residues. Germline V gene sequence: CDR1 MNHEY, CDR2 SMNVEV (reference sequence). V gave up 3 bases and J gave up 3 bases, with 20 bases separating them. The CDR3 bases are TGTGCCAGCAGTTTTGGGGGGTTGAATTCAGCCCCTAATGAAAAACTGTTTTTT. Translation: CASSFGGLNSAPNEKLFF.

V and J are TRBV5-4 and TRBJ2-1, with 9 bases identical to TRBD2. This CDR3 region has 12 residues. Germline trimming cut 9 bases from V and 12 bases from J; bases unmatched to any gene: 10. CDR1 is SGHNT and CDR2 is YYREEE in the germline V gene (reference sequence). CDR3 region: CATSSREGRQFF. DNA for the CDR3: TGTGCCACCTCCTCGCGGGAGGGGAGGCAGTTCTTC.

The rearrangement links TRBV6-5 to TRBJ2-7, with TRBD1 matching 7 bases. The CDR3 is 13 residues long. Losses at the gene ends were 7 bases for V and 6 bases for J; bases not matched to a gene: 9. CDR1 and CDR2 (germline): MNHEY, SVGAGI. The CDR3 reads CASNLNRGGEQYF. CDR3 nucleotides: TGTGCCAGCAACCTTAACAGGGGCGGCGAGCAGTACTTC.

The rearrangement uses TRBV19 and TRBJ2-1, with D perhaps TRBD2 (5 bases). Germline V gene data show CDR1 as LNHDA and CDR2 as SQIVND (reference sequence). This CDR3 contains 15 residues. The V gene lost 7 bases and the J gene lost 5 bases, with 18 bases spanning the gap. In DNA form, the CDR3 reads TGTGCCAGTACCTCTGAGGGAGCGATCCACAATGAGCAGTTCTTC. Encoded protein: CASTSEGAIHNEQFF.

This clone was seen a handful of times. The V and J genes are TRBV21-1 and TRBJ2-7; the table's D call TRBD1 went unverified against the DNA. TRBV21-1 is a pseudogene locus. The CDR3 consists of 13 residues. The CDR3 nucleotides are TGTGCCAGCAGCAAGGGCCGATCCTACGAGCAGTACTTC. It specifies CASSKGRSYEQYF.

The chain links TRBV28 to TRBJ1-2, with D perhaps matching TRBD1 (5 bases). The ends were cut back, 7 bases at V and 2 bases at J, with 17 bases in the middle. Looked up from germline, CDR1 is MDHEN and CDR2 is SYDVKM. The CDR3 length is 15 residues. The CDR3 nucleotides read TGTGCCAGCACCCTGGGAGGGGCGTTCAACTATGGCTACACCTTC. Translation gives CASTLGGAFNYGYTF.

The gene calls are TRBV19 and TRBJ1-3; D remains ambiguous. The CDR3 sequence is 16 residues long. V lost 2 bases and J lost 1, with 12 bases in between. Germline values: CDR1 LNHDA, CDR2 SQIVND (reference sequence). The chain's CDR3 is CASSIRGPESGNTIYF. The CDR3 DNA follows: TGTGCCAGTAGTATACGAGGGCCCGAATCTGGAAACACCATATATTTT.

V is TRBV7-2 and J is TRBJ2-5; TRBD2 agrees at 16 bases. Germline CDR1 SGHTA, CDR2 FQGNSA. Germline trimming cut 5 bases from V and 4 bases from J; bases unmatched to any gene: 7. The CDR3 is 17 residues long. CDR3 loop: CASSPGTSGRARETQYF. The CDR3 coding sequence is TGTGCCAGCAGCCCCGGGACTAGCGGGAGGGCAAGAGAGACCCAGTACTTC.

In this sample, this clone turned up a few times. The chain recombines TRBV7-8 with TRBJ2-7, with 7 bases identical to TRBD2. This CDR3 has 14 amino acids. V dropped 2 bases and J dropped 7; count of bases not matched to a gene: 8. CDR1 SGHVS and CDR2 FQNEAQ come from the germline V gene. The CDR3 DNA sequence: TGTGCCAGCAGCTTATGGGGGGGGGAGGGTGAGCAGTACTTC. Encoded protein: CASSLWGGEGEQYF.